The 30 T cell receptor beta chains below come from one sample, sequenced in a study of human T cells and chemical hapten exposure. This sample's time point: pre-sensitization, week 0. Treatment noted: therapeutic diphenylcyclopropenone sensitization with weekly scalp DPC. TCRdb redid the calling of the RACE reads with MiXCR, one entry per CDR3 protein. The table records under 400,000 distinct CDR3 sequences, about 5.1% of them present only once. The material sequenced was whole blood, taken in connection with sensitization to the hapten diphenylcyclopropenone (DPC). Receptors originate from a woman aged 50 to 60 with alopecia areata. Some clones in this sample may be carry-over from other donors' samples.

This clonotype was found many times. V and J are TRBV15 and TRBJ2-1, with a tentative D call TRBD1 (6 bases). The V end was cut by 1 base, the J end by 7 bases, with 17 bases between. Germline V gene lookup returns CDR1 LNHNV and CDR2 YYDKDF (reference sequence). The CDR3 is 16 amino acids. The CDR3 DNA reads TGTGCCACCAGCAGAGGGCCCGAGACAGGTGCAAATGAGCAGTTCTTC. Translated: CATSRGPETGANEQFF.

Remarks on this clonotype: This may stem from a read error, because a much larger clone lies one nucleotide away. CDR3 amino acids: CATEGTSGTGVLFF. The CDR3 DNA follows: TGTGCCACCGAAGGGACTAGCGGCACCGGGGTGCTGTTTTTT. The gene calls are TRBV10-3 and TRBJ2-2; TRBD2 matches at 11 bases. CDR1 ENHRY and CDR2 SYGVKD come from the germline V gene. The CDR3 length is 14 residues.

This clonotype appeared a few times. This chain links TRBV12-3 or TRBV12-4 with TRBJ2-6; 10 bases match TRBD1. V shed 5 bases, J shed 0 bases, and the junction held 7 bases outside the gene matches. The CDR3 consists of 18 residues. Here the CDR3 reads CASSPTGQGSSGANVLTF. The CDR3 region has the DNA TGTGCCAGCAGTCCAACGGGACAGGGGAGCTCTGGGGCCAACGTCCTGACTTTC.

There are many counts of this clonotype. The V call is TRBV5-1, the J call TRBJ1-4, with D perhaps TRBD1 (6 bases). The CDR3 is 15 residues long. The germline V gene encodes CDR1 SGHRS and CDR2 YFSETQ. Trimming pared 4 bases from V and 6 bases from J, leaving 16 bases between. The CDR3 protein is CASSREGESHEKLFF. The CDR3 DNA sequence: TGCGCCAGCAGCAGAGAGGGGGAGTCTCATGAAAAACTGTTTTTT.

The table lists this clonotype with a few counts. This chain uses TRBV7-6 with TRBJ2-5; weak D call: TRBD2 (7 bases). The germline CDR1 and CDR2 sequences are SGHVS and FNYEAQ. CDR3 size: 16 residues. Trimming removed 1 base from V and 3 bases from J, with 15 bases in between. The CDR3 loop is CASSLGGGLGEETQYF. In nucleotides, the CDR3 is TGTGCCAGCAGCTTAGGCGGGGGCCTTGGAGAAGAGACCCAGTACTTC.

This clonotype occurred a few times. The rearrangement links TRBV27 to TRBJ1-1, with D tentatively TRBD1 (5 bases). This CDR3 contains 15 residues. The V end was cut by 0 bases, the J end by 3 bases, with 11 bases between. Germline values: CDR1 MNHEY, CDR2 SMNVEV (reference sequence). The CDR3 DNA reads TGTGCCAGCAGTTTATCGGCAGGGTCATACACTGAAGCTTTCTTT. Amino acid sequence: CASSLSAGSYTEAFF.

This clonotype was counted at least ten times. The V and J genes are TRBV6-1 and TRBJ2-6; the match to TRBD1 covers 7 bases. With 4 bases clipped from V and 4 bases from J, the junction kept 4 bases outside the gene matches. The germline CDR1 and CDR2 sequences are MNHNS and SASEGT. The CDR3 sequence is 15 residues long. This chain's CDR3 is CASSVQGFGANVLTF. CDR3 nucleotide sequence: TGTGCCAGCAGTGTACAGGGGTTCGGGGCCAACGTCCTGACTTTC.

The rearrangement links TRBV28 to TRBJ1-2; perhaps TRBD1 as D (6 bases). Trimming took 8 bases from V and 1 from J, leaving 14 bases between them. Germline values: CDR1 MDHEN, CDR2 SYDVKM. The CDR3 has 14 residues. CDR3 coding DNA: TGTGCCAGCGGACGTGGGACACTTAACTATGGCTACACCTTC. Translation gives CASGRGTLNYGYTF.

V is TRBV7-7 and J is TRBJ2-1, with D unclear. Per the germline V gene, CDR1 is SSHAT and CDR2 is FNYEAQ (reference sequence). The CDR3 loop spans 13 amino acids. V lost 0 bases, J lost 7 bases, and 7 bases lay in between. The CDR3 spells CASSLAGKNEQFF. DNA for the CDR3: TGTGCCAGCAGCTTAGCAGGGAAGAATGAGCAGTTCTTC.

Ten or more counts support this clonotype. The gene calls are TRBV20-1 and TRBJ2-7; possibly TRBD1 for D (6 bases). This CDR3 has 14 residues. Germline V gene data show CDR1 as DFQATT and CDR2 as SNEGSKA (reference sequence). Trimming took 6 bases from V and 4 from J, leaving 19 bases between them. The CDR3 is CSAPWGLPRYEQYF. As DNA, the CDR3 is TGCAGTGCGCCCTGGGGGCTACCTCGGTACGAGCAGTACTTC.

This clonotype was counted ten times or more. The J gene is TRBJ2-3, the V gene TRBV12-3 or TRBV12-4, with a tentative D call TRBD2 (5 bases). The CDR3 extends over 15 amino acids. V lost 5 bases and J 0 bases, leaving 12 bases between the germline ends. The CDR3 DNA reads TGTGCCAGCAGTCGGGATGGGTCTAGCACAGATACGCAGTATTTT. It translates to CASSRDGSSTDTQYF.

A few counts support this clonotype. This rearrangement joins TRBV30 to TRBJ1-1; the D gene is possibly TRBD1 (5 bases). The CDR3 length is 12 residues. Germline CDR1 and CDR2: GTSNPN and SVGIG (reference sequence). V lost 3 bases, J lost 8 bases, and 13 bases lay in between. CDR3 sequence: CAWSDGTGEAFF. The CDR3 coding sequence is TGTGCCTGGAGCGACGGGACGGGGGAAGCTTTCTTT.

DNA of the CDR3: TGTGCCAGCAGTAAGACCCTAAACATTCAGTACTTC. It translates to CASSKTLNIQYF. The rearrangement links TRBV12-3 or TRBV12-4 to TRBJ2-4; D remains ambiguous. Trimming left V 5 bases short and J 6 bases short, with 8 bases between. The CDR3 has 12 residues.

The sample holds a few counts of this clonotype. The chain carries TRBV30 and TRBJ2-3, with D hard to call. Trimming cost V 4 bases and J 2 bases, with 10 bases left between them. CDR3 size: 13 residues. Germline-derived CDR1 and CDR2 are GTSNPN and SVGIG (reference sequence). The CDR3 is CAWNGRVTDTQYF. The CDR3 DNA reads as TGTGCCTGGAACGGAAGAGTCACAGATACGCAGTATTTT.

This clonotype was seen many times. The chain combines TRBV14 with TRBJ2-6; D could derive from TRBD1 or TRBD2 (6 bases each). CDR1 is SGHDN, CDR2 FVKESK, per germline. The CDR3 is 18 residues long. V lost 4 bases to trimming and J lost 0 bases, with 16 bases between them. The CDR3 is CASSLYRARGSGANVLTF. CDR3 DNA sequence: TGTGCCAGCAGCCTGTACAGGGCGCGGGGCTCTGGGGCCAACGTCCTGACTTTC. Full variable domain (missing parts from reference TRBV14 and TRBJ2-6): EAGVTQFPSHSVIEKGQTVTLRCDPISGHDNLYWYRRVMGKEIKFLLHFVKESKQDESGMPNNRFLAERTGGTYSTLKVQPAELEDSGVYFCASSLYRARGSGANVLTFGAGSRLTVL.

This clonotype appeared many times. The V gene is TRBV2, the J gene TRBJ1-1; the D gene is possibly TRBD1 (5 bases). Germline V gives CDR1 SNHLY, CDR2 FYNNEI. V lost 5 bases and J 11 bases, leaving 12 bases between the germline ends. The CDR3 length is 11 residues. The CDR3 spells CASSFGGPAFF. CDR3 DNA sequence: TGTGCCAGCAGTTTCGGGGGTCCTGCTTTCTTT.

This clonotype was counted at least ten times. This chain joins TRBV5-4 and TRBJ1-1; TRBD1 agrees at 7 bases. The germline gives CDR1 SGHNT, CDR2 YYREEE (reference sequence). This CDR3 has 16 amino acids. V shed 5 bases, J shed 4 bases, and the junction held 14 bases outside the gene matches. Here the CDR3 DNA reads TGTGCCAGCAGTTCTATGACAGGGAAATTTTTCACTGAAGCTTTCTTT. It translates to CASSSMTGKFFTEAFF. Drawing the rest from reference TRBV5-4 and TRBJ1-1, the complete variable domain is ETGVTQSPTHLIKTRGQQVTLRCSSQSGHNTVSWYQQALGQGPQFIFQYYREEENGRGNFPPRFSGLQFPNYSSELNVNALELDDSALYLCASSSMTGKFFTEAFFGQGTRLTVV.

This clonotype was counted a few times. This sequence joins TRBV6-6 and TRBJ1-1, with D hard to call. V lost 9 bases, J lost 3 bases, and 14 bases lay in between. Per the germline V gene, CDR1 is MNHNY and CDR2 is SVGAGI (reference sequence). The CDR3 runs 13 residues. The DNA of the CDR3 is TGTGCCAGTTCCCTAAGTCAGTACACTGAAGCTTTCTTT. This codes for CASSLSQYTEAFF.

There are many counts of this clonotype. Here the CDR3 reads CASTPDRERAFF. CDR3 nucleotide sequence: TGTGCCAGCACCCCGGACAGGGAGCGAGCTTTCTTT. The rearrangement joins TRBV9 to TRBJ1-1; 8 bases map to TRBD1. From germline, CDR1 is SGDLS and CDR2 YYNGEE. CDR3 length equals 12 residues. J gave up 10 bases and V 6 bases, and 8 bases lay outside the gene matches.

V usage is TRBV4-3 and J usage is TRBJ1-2; D is uncertain. CDR1 and CDR2 (germline): LGHNA, YSLEER. The V and J ends lost 0 bases and 4 bases respectively, with 15 bases between them. CDR3 length equals 16 residues. CDR3 sequence reads: CASSQDTGSNLYGYTF. As DNA, the CDR3 is TGCGCCAGCAGCCAAGATACGGGATCTAACCTCTATGGCTACACCTTC.

J is TRBJ2-3 and V is TRBV7-2; the D call may be TRBD1 or TRBD2 (5 bases each). The CDR3 runs to 14 residues. The germline V gene has CDR1 SGHTA and CDR2 FQGNSA. Deletions cut 1 base from V and 8 bases from J, with 13 bases between. Here the CDR3 DNA reads TGTGCCAGCAGCTTAGGGGGGACCTACAGTACGCAGTATTTT. As protein: CASSLGGTYSTQYF.

CDR3 sequence (DNA): TGTGCCAGCAGTGAAGGGTCCCACGCCACAGATACGCAGTATTTT. This encodes CASSEGSHATDTQYF. V and J are TRBV6-1 and TRBJ2-3; D gene ambiguous. This CDR3 region has 15 residues. Trimming left V 1 base short and J 2 bases short, with 10 bases between. The germline V gene has CDR1 MNHNS and CDR2 SASEGT.

The rearrangement joins TRBV5-1 to TRBJ2-5; D not resolved. The CDR3 runs 12 residues. CDR1 is SGHRS, CDR2 YFSETQ, per germline. V lost 4 bases and J 2 bases, leaving 6 bases between the germline ends. The CDR3 bases are TGCGCCAGCAGCGAGCAGCAAGAGACCCAGTACTTC. Translated: CASSEQQETQYF.

This clonotype occurred many times. In nucleotides, the CDR3 is TGTGCCAGCAGCCCCGGGACAGGGGTTTGGGATGAGCAGTTCTTC. It specifies CASSPGTGVWDEQFF. The J gene is TRBJ2-1, the V gene TRBV7-6; 10 bases match TRBD1. Germline V gives CDR1 SGHVS, CDR2 FNYEAQ. V lost 5 bases, J lost 8 bases, and 9 bases stayed unmatched. The CDR3 consists of 15 residues.

This clonotype was counted ten times or more. This chain connects TRBV24-1 to TRBJ2-1, with TRBD2 matching 8 bases. Germline V gene sequence: CDR1 KGHDR, CDR2 SFDVKD. The trim removed 4 bases at V and 8 bases at J, leaving 3 bases unmatched. This CDR3 is 13 amino acids long. This CDR3 is CATSDGLADEQFF. The DNA of the CDR3 is TGTGCCACCAGTGACGGACTAGCTGATGAGCAGTTCTTC.

CDR3 sequence reads: CASSLTDRGASGYTF. In DNA, the CDR3 is TGTGCCAGCAGTTTAACGGACAGGGGAGCGAGTGGCTACACCTTC. The rearrangement joins TRBV27 to TRBJ1-2; 9 bases map to TRBD1. The CDR3 loop spans 15 amino acids. Germline CDR1 MNHEY, CDR2 SMNVEV (reference sequence). The V segment lost 2 bases and the J segment 7 bases; nucleotides outside the gene matches: 8.

This clonotype was picked up a small number of times. The chain carries TRBV7-2 and TRBJ1-6; 7 bases line up with TRBD1. Germline trimming cut 4 bases from V and 7 bases from J; bases unmatched to any gene: 10. Germline V gene sequence: CDR1 SGHTA, CDR2 FQGNSA. There are 16 residues in the CDR3. CDR3 sequence reads: CASSSTMTGSNSPLHF. In DNA, the CDR3 is TGTGCCAGCAGCTCTACTATGACAGGGAGCAATTCACCCCTCCACTTT.

The chain uses TRBV7-6 and TRBJ2-2; D is unresolved. The V and J ends lost 7 bases and 8 bases respectively, with 14 bases between them. The CDR3 runs to 13 residues. Germline V gene sequence: CDR1 SGHVS, CDR2 FNYEAQ. The CDR3 loop reads CASKTLDLGELFF. The CDR3 coding sequence is TGTGCCAGCAAGACCTTAGATTTAGGGGAGCTGTTTTTT.

This clonotype showed up just a few times. V gene TRBV28 combines with J gene TRBJ2-1; D perhaps matches TRBD2 (5 bases). CDR3 length equals 13 residues. Germline loops: CDR1 MDHEN, CDR2 SYDVKM. V lost 3 bases and J lost 7, with 10 bases in between. CDR3 amino acids: CASSLRAGNEQFF. CDR3 nucleotides: TGTGCCAGCAGTTTGAGGGCCGGAAATGAGCAGTTCTTC.

This clonotype came up many times. The rearrangement joins TRBV11-3 to TRBJ2-1; TRBD2 matches 12 bases. The CDR3 is made up of 15 amino acids. With 5 bases clipped from V and 10 bases from J, the junction kept 9 bases outside the gene matches. The germline CDR1 and CDR2 sequences are SGHNT and YENEEA. The CDR3 protein is CASSPLAGGFGEQFF. The DNA of the CDR3 is TGTGCCAGCAGCCCTCTAGCGGGGGGGTTCGGCGAGCAGTTCTTC.